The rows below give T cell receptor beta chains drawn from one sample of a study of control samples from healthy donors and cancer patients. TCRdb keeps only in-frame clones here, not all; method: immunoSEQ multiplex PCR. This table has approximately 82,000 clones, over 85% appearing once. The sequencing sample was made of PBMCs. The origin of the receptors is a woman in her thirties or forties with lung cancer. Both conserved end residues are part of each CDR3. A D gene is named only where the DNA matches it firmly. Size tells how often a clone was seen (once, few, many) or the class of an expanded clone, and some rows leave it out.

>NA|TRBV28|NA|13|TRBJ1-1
CASIPGPRTEAFF
TGTGCCAGCATCCCGGGACCGCGCACTGAAGCTTTCTTT
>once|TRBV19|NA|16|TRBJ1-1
CASTTHTGPVGTEAFF
TGTGCCAGTACCACTCACACGGGGCCCGTAGGAACTGAAGCTTTCTTT
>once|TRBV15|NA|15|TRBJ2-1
CATSRPRVGGNEQFF
TGTGCCACCAGCAGACCCCGCGTGGGGGGTAATGAGCAGTTCTTC
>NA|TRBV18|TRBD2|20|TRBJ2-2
CASSPRRTSGGAVYTGELFF
TGTGCCAGCTCACCACGGAGGACTAGCGGGGGGGCTGTGTACACCGGGGAGCTGTTTTTT
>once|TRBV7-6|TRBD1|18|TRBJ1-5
CASSLGAAGQGYNQPQHF
TGTGCCAGCAGCTTAGGGGCCGCGGGACAGGGGTACAATCAGCCCCAGCATTTT
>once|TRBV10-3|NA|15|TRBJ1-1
CAISGYRILNTEAFF
TGTGCCATCAGTGGGTACAGGATACTGAACACTGAAGCTTTCTTT
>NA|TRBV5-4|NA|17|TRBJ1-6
CASSLEVGPSGTSPLHF
TGTGCCAGCAGCTTGGAGGTAGGACCCTCCGGTACTTCACCCCTCCACTTT
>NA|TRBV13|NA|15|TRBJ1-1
CASSFLGAPGTEAFF
TGTGCCAGCAGCTTCCTGGGGGCGCCGGGCACTGAAGCTTTCTTT
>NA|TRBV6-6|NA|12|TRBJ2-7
CASSYRVYEQYF
TGTGCCAGCAGTTATCGGGTCTACGAGCAGTACTTC
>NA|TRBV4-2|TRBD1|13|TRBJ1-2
CASSPDRVHGYTF
TGTGCCAGCAGCCCCGACAGGGTCCATGGCTACACCTTC
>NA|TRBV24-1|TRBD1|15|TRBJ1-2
CATSDLGQGEYGYTF
TGTGCCACCAGTGATCTGGGACAGGGGGAATATGGCTACACCTTC
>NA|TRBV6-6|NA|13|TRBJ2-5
CASSYSWQETQYF
TGTGCCAGCAGTTACTCCTGGCAAGAGACCCAGTACTTC
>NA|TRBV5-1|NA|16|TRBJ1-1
CASSLVRGSGNTEAFF
TGCGCCAGCAGCTTGGTCCGGGGCTCGGGGAACACTGAAGCTTTCTTT
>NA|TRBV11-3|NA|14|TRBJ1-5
CASSLNFGDQPQHF
TGTGCCAGCAGCTTAAATTTTGGTGATCAGCCCCAGCATTTT
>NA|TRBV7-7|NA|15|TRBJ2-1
CASRPSEGAENEQFF
TGTGCTAGCCGACCCTCGGAGGGGGCCGAGAATGAGCAGTTCTTC
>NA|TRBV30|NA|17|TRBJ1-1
CAWSVPPLKTKNTEAFF
TGTGCCTGGAGTGTCCCGCCTCTAAAGACGAAGAACACTGAAGCTTTCTTT
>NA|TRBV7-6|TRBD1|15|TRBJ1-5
CASSSRGPGNQPQHF
TGTGCCAGCAGCTCGAGGGGGCCGGGCAATCAGCCCCAGCATTTT
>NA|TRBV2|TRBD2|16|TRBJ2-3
CASSEVIAGGPDTQYF
TGTGCCAGCAGTGAAGTCATAGCGGGGGGCCCAGATACGCAGTATTTT
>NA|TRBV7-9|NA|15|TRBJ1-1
CATIQRGAAGPEAFF
TGTGCCACCATCCAAAGGGGGGCAGCGGGTCCTGAAGCTTTCTTT
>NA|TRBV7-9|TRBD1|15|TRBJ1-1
CASSPTTGVNTEAFF
TGTGCCAGCAGCCCAACGACAGGGGTGAACACTGAAGCTTTCTTT
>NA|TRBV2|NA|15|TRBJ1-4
CASRSSGVKNEKLFF
TGTGCCAGTCGTTCCTCAGGGGTGAAGAATGAAAAACTGTTTTTT
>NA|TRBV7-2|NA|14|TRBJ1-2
CASSLGGDSYGYTF
TGTGCCAGCAGCTTAGGCGGAGATTCCTATGGCTACACCTTC
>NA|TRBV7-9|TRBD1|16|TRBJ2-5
CASSLGWTGYRETQYF
TGTGCCAGCAGCTTAGGTTGGACAGGGTATCGTGAGACCCAGTACTTC
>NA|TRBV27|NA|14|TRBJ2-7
CASSSHKSSYEQYF
TGTGCCAGCAGTTCCCACAAGAGCTCCTACGAGCAGTACTTC
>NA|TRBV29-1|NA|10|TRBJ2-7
CSAMLDEQYF
TGCAGCGCGATGTTGGACGAGCAGTACTTC
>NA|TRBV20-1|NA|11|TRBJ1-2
CSARGPHGYTF
TGCAGTGCTAGAGGCCCCCATGGCTACACCTTC
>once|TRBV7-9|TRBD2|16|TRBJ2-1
CASSGIAGSSYNEQFF
TGTGCCAGCAGCGGTATAGCGGGGTCCTCCTACAATGAGCAGTTCTTC
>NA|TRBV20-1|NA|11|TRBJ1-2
CSPRPAYGYTF
TGCAGTCCCCGCCCGGCCTATGGCTACACCTTC
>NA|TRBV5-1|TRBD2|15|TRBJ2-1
CASSSGTSVYNEQFF
TGCGCCAGCAGCTCCGGGACTAGCGTGTACAATGAGCAGTTCTTC
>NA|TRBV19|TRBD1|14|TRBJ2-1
CASSTDRALNEQFF
TGTGCCAGTAGTACGGACAGGGCGCTCAATGAGCAGTTCTTC
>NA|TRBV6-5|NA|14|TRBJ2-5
CASRDSGHQETQYF
TGTGCCAGCAGAGACAGTGGGCATCAAGAGACCCAGTACTTC
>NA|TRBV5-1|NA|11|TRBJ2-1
CASSWSQEQFF
TGCGCCAGCAGCTGGTCGCAGGAGCAGTTCTTC
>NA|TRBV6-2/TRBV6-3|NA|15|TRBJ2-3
CASSYPPGETDTQYF
TGTGCCAGCAGTTACCCCCCGGGCGAGACAGATACGCAGTATTTT
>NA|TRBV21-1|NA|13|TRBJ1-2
CASRFDRNYGYTF
TGTGCCAGCAGATTCGACAGAAACTATGGCTACACCTTC
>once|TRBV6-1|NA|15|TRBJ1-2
CASSEALRQNYGYTF
TGTGCCAGCAGTGAAGCCCTAAGACAGAACTATGGCTACACCTTC
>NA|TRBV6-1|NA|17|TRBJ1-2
CASSEVRGWIEDYGYTF
TGTGCCAGCAGTGAAGTACGCGGTTGGATCGAAGACTATGGCTACACCTTC
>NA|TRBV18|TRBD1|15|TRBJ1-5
CASSPGQGPNQPQHF
TGTGCCAGCTCACCGGGACAGGGACCTAATCAGCCCCAGCATTTT
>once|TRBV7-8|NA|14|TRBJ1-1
CASSPRDGNTEAFF
TGTGCCAGCAGCCCCCGGGACGGGAACACTGAAGCTTTCTTT
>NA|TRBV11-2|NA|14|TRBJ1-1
CASSLGTGNTEAFF
TGTGCCAGCAGCTTAGGTACAGGGAACACTGAAGCTTTCTTT
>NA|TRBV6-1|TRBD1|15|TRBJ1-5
CASSETGIDNQPQHF
TGTGCCAGCAGTGAGACAGGGATTGACAATCAGCCCCAGCATTTT
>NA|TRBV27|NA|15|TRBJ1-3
CASRPRGGSGNTIYF
TGTGCCAGCAGGCCCCGGGGGGGCTCTGGAAACACCATATATTTT
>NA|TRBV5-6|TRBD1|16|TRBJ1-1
CASSLRRQGPNTEAFF
TGTGCCAGCAGCTTAAGGCGACAGGGGCCGAACACTGAAGCTTTCTTT
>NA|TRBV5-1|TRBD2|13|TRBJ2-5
CASSLAVQETQYF
TGCGCCAGCAGCCTAGCGGTGCAAGAGACCCAGTACTTC
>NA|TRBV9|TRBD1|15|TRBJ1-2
CASSEEDREGDGYTF
TGTGCCAGCAGCGAGGAGGACAGGGAGGGGGATGGCTACACCTTC
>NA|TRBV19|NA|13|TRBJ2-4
CASSNQGRDIQYF
TGTGCCAGTAGTAATCAGGGGAGAGACATTCAGTACTTC
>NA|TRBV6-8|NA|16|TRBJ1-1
CASTWVRDNMNTEAFF
TGTGCCAGCACCTGGGTACGGGACAATATGAACACTGAAGCTTTCTTT
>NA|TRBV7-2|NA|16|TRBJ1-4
CASSPSRSQGNEKLFF
TGTGCCAGCAGCCCTAGTAGATCTCAGGGGAATGAAAAACTGTTTTTT
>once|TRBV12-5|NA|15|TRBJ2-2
CASGTMTENTGELFF
TGTGCTAGTGGAACGATGACGGAGAACACCGGGGAGCTGTTTTTT
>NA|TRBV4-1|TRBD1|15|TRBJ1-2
CASSPETGQEEGYTF
TGCGCCAGCAGCCCCGAGACCGGACAGGAGGAGGGCTACACCTTC
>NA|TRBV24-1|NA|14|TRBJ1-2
CATSSTPSGYGYTF
TGTGCCACCAGTTCCACACCATCCGGCTATGGCTACACCTTC
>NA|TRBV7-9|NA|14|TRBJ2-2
CASSLNVGSGELFF
TGTGCCAGCAGCTTAAATGTGGGTTCCGGGGAGCTGTTTTTT